The source of this T cell receptor (beta chain) is a study of type 1 and type 2 diabetes patients. Study-level background: Samples came from type 1 diabetic, type 2 diabetic or nondiabetic people, recruited in China. Across the study, around 20 million paired-end reads were produced. Study results and caveats: Type 2 diabetes repertoires were more diverse than type 1 diabetes repertoires. Age and gender were not matched between study groups, possibly biasing interpretation.

Genomic DNA was the PCR template. Amplification of the beta chain CDR3 used 30 forward and 13 reverse multiplex primers. TCRdb reprocessed the multiplex PCR reads with MiXCR, giving one entry per CDR3 protein. The repertoire has fewer than 350,000 distinct CDR3 sequences, more than 45% of them found once; the top ten carry roughly an eighth. This clonotype showed up many times. Its target is unknown. Germline values: CDR1 LNHNV, CDR2 YYDKDF (reference sequence). V shed 5 bases and J shed 2 bases, with 6 bases lying between them. This CDR3 is built from 12 residues. The chain employs TRBV15 and TRBJ2-5, with D perhaps matching TRBD2 (6 bases). This sequence was found in a man between 18 and 35 years old with type 2 diabetes. Input material: peripheral blood mononuclear cells (PBMCs). The CDR3: CATSGGQETQYF. Here the CDR3 DNA reads TGTGCCACCAGCGGGGGGCAAGAGACCCAGTACTTC.